This T cell receptor beta chain is drawn from a study of T cell changes during pregnancy in multiple sclerosis. The data were produced by immunoSEQ multiplex PCR, yet TCRdb's version contains in-frame clones alone and is incomplete. Of approximately 94,000 clones listed, about nine tenths are singletons. This clone is medium-sized (0.01 to 0.1%) by share. This clonotype originated in a female donor with multiple sclerosis, enrolled in a pregnancy study. Sequenced here: peripheral blood, sampled after pregnancy.

The CDR3 bases are TGTGCCAGTTCGACAGGGACCAACGTCCTGACTTTC. It translates to CASSTGTNVLTF. This sequence joins TRBV19 and TRBJ2-6, with 7 bases that match TRBD1. Germline V gene data show CDR1 as LNHDA and CDR2 as SQIVND (reference sequence). V shed 8 bases and J 8 bases; nucleotides not matched to a gene: 3. CDR3 length: 12 residues.